Reported below is one T cell receptor (beta chain). Its antigen is not known. The TCRbeta library was prepared with unique molecular identifiers. Each CDR3 protein is one row after TCRdb ran MiXCR on the PCR reads. The sample shows hundreds of thousands of distinct CDR3 sequences, over 10% of them seen only once. The data originate from a study of T-cell reconstitution after alpha-beta-depleted transplantation in children. The study's findings and limits: Expanded graft clones numbering several hundred reportedly gave rise to alpha-beta T cells about two months after transplant. T-cell counts and diversity were attributed mostly to newly produced T cells one year after transplant.

Germline values: CDR1 SGHRS, CDR2 YFSETQ. V lost 5 bases, J lost 0 bases, and 4 bases stayed unmatched. This CDR3 region has 15 residues. This TCR was sampled from a girl aged 2 to 9 with congenital amegakaryocytic thrombocytopenia, due to receive a stem cell transplant. The J gene is TRBJ2-2, the V gene TRBV5-1, with TRBD2 matching over 7 bases. The sequencing used PBMCs, collected before TCRalphabeta/CD19-depleted stem cell transplant. The CDR3 nucleotides read TGCGCCAGCAGTTCAGCGGGAACGAACACCGGGGAGCTGTTTTTT. Translated: CASSSAGTNTGELFF. Combining the CDR3 with reference TRBV5-1 and TRBJ2-2 gives the whole variable domain KAGVTQTPRYLIKTRGQQVTLSCSPISGHRSVSWYQQTPGQGLQFLFEYFSETQRNKGNFPGRFSGRQFSNSRSEMNVSTLELGDSALYLCASSSAGTNTGELFFGEGSRLTVL.